This note documents a single TCR beta chain sequence. This sample is drawn from a study of blood T cell repertoires in COVID-19. V was clipped by 3 bases and J by 2 bases, with 10 bases between them. CDR3 length: 14 residues. Germline values: CDR1 SGHAT, CDR2 FQDESV (reference sequence). Symptom resolution, clearance, or two negative PCRs marked donors in Cohort 3 as recovered. In the original analysis: Amplification of reference gene primers was used by the study to estimate nucleated cell counts. Sequenced by immunoSEQ multiplex PCR; TCRdb stores in-frame clones only, minus some. For V, J and clone size, that table is used; D and trimming come from the DNA. The sample lists approximately 220,000 clones; 85% were seen once.

The sequenced sample consisted of PBMCs or T cells enriched from blood (not recorded which). V gene TRBV11-1 combines with J gene TRBJ1-1; TRBD1 might be the D (6 bases). The clonotype comes from a man aged 40-55 years who had recovered from COVID-19. The CDR3 spells CASSLTGENTEAFF. In DNA form, the CDR3 reads TGTGCCAGCAGCTTGACAGGAGAAAACACTGAAGCTTTCTTT.